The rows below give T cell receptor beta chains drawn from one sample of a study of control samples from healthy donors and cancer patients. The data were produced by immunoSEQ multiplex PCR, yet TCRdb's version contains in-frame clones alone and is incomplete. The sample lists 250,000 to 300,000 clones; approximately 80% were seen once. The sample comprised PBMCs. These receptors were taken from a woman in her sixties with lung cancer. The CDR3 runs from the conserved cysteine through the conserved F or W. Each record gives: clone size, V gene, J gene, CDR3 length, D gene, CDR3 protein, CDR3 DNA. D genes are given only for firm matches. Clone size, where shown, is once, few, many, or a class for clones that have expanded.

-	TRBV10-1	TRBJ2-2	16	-	CASSESWGLDTGELFF	TGCGCCAGCAGTGAGTCGTGGGGGCTGGACACCGGGGAGCTGTTTTTT
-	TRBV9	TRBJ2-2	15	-	CASSVGQGIAGELFF	TGTGCCAGCAGCGTAGGGCAGGGAATAGCCGGGGAGCTGTTTTTT
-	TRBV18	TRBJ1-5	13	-	CASSQRDGQPQHF	TGTGCCAGCTCCCAGAGAGATGGGCAGCCCCAGCATTTT
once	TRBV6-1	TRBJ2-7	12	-	CASSEARYEQYF	TGTGCCAGCAGTGAAGCGCGCTACGAGCAGTACTTC
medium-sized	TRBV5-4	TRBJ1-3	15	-	CASSYYDRRETSIYF	TGTGCCAGCAGCTATTATGACAGAAGGGAAACATCCATATATTTT
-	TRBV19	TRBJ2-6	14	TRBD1	CASSRTRDRNVLTF	TGTGCCAGTAGTCGCACCCGGGACAGGAACGTCCTGACTTTC
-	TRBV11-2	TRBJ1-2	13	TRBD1	CASSFQGGVGYTF	TGTGCCAGCAGCTTCCAGGGGGGGGTTGGCTACACCTTC
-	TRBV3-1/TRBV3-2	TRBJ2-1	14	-	CASSQGEIRGEQFF	TGTGCCAGCAGCCAGGGGGAGATCAGAGGTGAGCAGTTCTTC
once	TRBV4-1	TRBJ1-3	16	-	CASSVTQRSSGNTIYF	TGCGCCAGCAGCGTTACTCAGCGAAGCTCTGGAAACACCATATATTTT
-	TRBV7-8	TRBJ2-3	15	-	CASSLGGAIAETQYF	TGTGCCAGCAGCTTAGGAGGGGCGATAGCCGAGACGCAGTATTTT
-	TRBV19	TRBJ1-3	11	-	CASSRRNTIYF	TGTGCCAGTAGTCGTCGGAACACCATATATTTT
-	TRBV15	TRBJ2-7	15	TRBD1	CATSSPGQGPYEQYF	TGTGCCACCAGCAGTCCGGGACAGGGTCCCTACGAGCAGTACTTC
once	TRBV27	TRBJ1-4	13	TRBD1	CASSFQGAEKLFF	TGTGCCAGCAGTTTCCAGGGGGCAGAAAAACTGTTTTTT
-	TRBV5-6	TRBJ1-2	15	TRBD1	CASSPRTGASHGYTF	TGTGCCAGCAGCCCAAGGACAGGGGCATCCCATGGCTACACCTTC
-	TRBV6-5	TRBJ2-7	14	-	CASKEVLASYEQYF	TGTGCCAGCAAGGAAGTCCTCGCCTCCTACGAGCAGTACTTC
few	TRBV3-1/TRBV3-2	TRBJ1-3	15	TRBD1	CASSQVGTGGGTIYF	TGTGCCAGCAGCCAAGTTGGGACAGGGGGAGGCACCATATATTTT
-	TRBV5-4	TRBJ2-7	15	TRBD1	CASSTQDRASYEQYF	TGTGCCAGCAGCACTCAGGACAGGGCCTCCTACGAGCAGTACTTC
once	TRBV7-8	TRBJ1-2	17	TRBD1	CASLLGTGGVGGYGYTF	TGTGCCAGCTTACTCGGGACAGGGGGAGTAGGGGGCTATGGCTACACCTTC
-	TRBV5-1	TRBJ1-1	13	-	CASSRGGYTEAFF	TGCGCCAGCAGCCGAGGGGGGTACACTGAAGCTTTCTTT
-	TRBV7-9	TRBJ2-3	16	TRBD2	CASSSAGRGSTDTQYF	TGTGCCAGCAGTTCGGCCGGGCGGGGGAGCACAGATACGCAGTATTTT
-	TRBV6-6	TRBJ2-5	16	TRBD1	CASSSATGEARETQYF	TGTGCCAGCAGTTCCGCGACAGGGGAGGCGAGGGAGACCCAGTACTTC
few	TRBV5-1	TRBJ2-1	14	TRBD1	CASGGQGADNEQFF	TGCGCCAGCGGGGGACAGGGGGCGGACAATGAGCAGTTCTTC
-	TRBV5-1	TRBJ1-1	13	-	CASSSTGNTEAFF	TGCGCCAGCAGCAGCACAGGGAACACTGAAGCTTTCTTT